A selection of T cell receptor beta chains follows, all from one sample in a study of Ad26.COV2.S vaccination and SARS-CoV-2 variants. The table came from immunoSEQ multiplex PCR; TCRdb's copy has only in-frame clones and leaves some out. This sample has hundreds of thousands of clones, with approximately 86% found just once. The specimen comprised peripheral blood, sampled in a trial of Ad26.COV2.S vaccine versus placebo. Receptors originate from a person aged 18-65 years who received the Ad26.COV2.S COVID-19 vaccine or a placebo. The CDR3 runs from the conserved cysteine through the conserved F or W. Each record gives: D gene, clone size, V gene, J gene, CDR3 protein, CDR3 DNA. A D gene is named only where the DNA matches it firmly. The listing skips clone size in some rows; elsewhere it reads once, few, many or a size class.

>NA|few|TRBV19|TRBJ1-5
CASSIIGDQPQHF
TGTGCCAGTAGTATTATTGGTGATCAGCCCCAGCATTTT
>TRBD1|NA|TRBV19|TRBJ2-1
CASSMWQGAFNEQFF
TGTGCCAGTAGTATGTGGCAGGGGGCTTTCAATGAGCAGTTCTTC
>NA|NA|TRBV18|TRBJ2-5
CASSPLSSSQETQYF
TGTGCCAGCTCACCACTTTCGTCAAGCCAAGAGACCCAGTACTTC
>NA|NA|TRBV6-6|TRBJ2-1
CASSHSVGEQFF
TGTGCCAGCTCTCATAGTGTCGGTGAGCAGTTCTTC
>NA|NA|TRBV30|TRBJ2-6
CAWTKVLSGANVLTF
TGTGCCTGGACTAAAGTACTCTCTGGGGCCAACGTCCTGACTTTC
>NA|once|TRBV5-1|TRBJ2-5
CASSLAQGRDSGETQYF
TGCGCCAGCAGCTTGGCACAGGGAAGGGATTCGGGGGAGACCCAGTACTTC
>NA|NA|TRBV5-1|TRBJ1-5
CASRQGPDQPQHF
TGCGCCAGCAGACAGGGACCAGACCAGCCCCAGCATTTT
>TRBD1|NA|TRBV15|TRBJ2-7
CATSRSGQGIYEQYF
TGTGCCACCAGCCGCTCTGGACAGGGAATCTACGAGCAGTACTTC
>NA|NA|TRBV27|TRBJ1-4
CASSFWGTRNEKLFF
TGTGCCAGCAGTTTTTGGGGGACGCGTAATGAAAAACTGTTTTTT
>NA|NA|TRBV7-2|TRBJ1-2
CASSLAAGDYGYTF
TGTGCCAGCAGCTTAGCGGCAGGGGACTATGGCTACACCTTC
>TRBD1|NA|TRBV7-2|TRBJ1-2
CASSLGQGPYGYTF
TGTGCCAGCAGCTTAGGACAGGGTCCCTATGGCTACACCTTC
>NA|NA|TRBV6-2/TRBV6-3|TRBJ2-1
CASSYSIRTLGDEQFF
TGTGCCAGCAGTTACTCGATACGGACTCTTGGGGATGAGCAGTTCTTC
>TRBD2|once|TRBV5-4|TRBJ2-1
CASSWTSGRAIRYNEQFF
TGTGCCAGCAGCTGGACTAGCGGGAGGGCGATAAGGTACAATGAGCAGTTCTTC
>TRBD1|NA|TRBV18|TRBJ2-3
CASSQGAPPDTQYF
TGTGCCAGCTCACAGGGGGCGCCCCCAGATACGCAGTATTTT
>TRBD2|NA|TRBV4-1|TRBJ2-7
CASSQTGTTHYEQYF
TGCGCCAGCAGCCAAACCGGGACTACCCACTACGAGCAGTACTTC
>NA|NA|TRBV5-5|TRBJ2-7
CASSPDGGGSYEQYF
TGTGCCAGCAGCCCTGACGGAGGGGGTTCCTACGAGCAGTACTTC
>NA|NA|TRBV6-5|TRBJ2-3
CASSYSVPGPGGTQYF
TGTGCCAGCAGTTACTCGGTGCCGGGACCCGGGGGTACGCAGTATTTT
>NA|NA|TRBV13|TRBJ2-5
CASSVREGRETQYF
TGTGCCAGCAGCGTTCGTGAGGGGAGGGAGACCCAGTACTTC
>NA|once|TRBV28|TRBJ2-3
CASRKEQDTQYF
TGTGCCAGCAGGAAGGAGCAAGATACGCAGTATTTT
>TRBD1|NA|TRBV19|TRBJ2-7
CASSDQDRERPQYF
TGTGCCAGTAGTGACCAGGACAGGGAGAGGCCGCAGTACTTC
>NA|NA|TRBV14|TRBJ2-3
CASSQHGGTDTQYF
TGTGCCAGCAGCCAACATGGGGGGACAGATACGCAGTATTTT
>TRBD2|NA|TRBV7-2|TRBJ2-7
CASSLNIAGGGEQYF
TGTGCCAGCAGCTTAAACATAGCGGGAGGGGGCGAGCAGTACTTC
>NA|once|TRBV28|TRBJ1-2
CASGDGYTF
TGTGCCAGCGGTGATGGCTACACCTTC
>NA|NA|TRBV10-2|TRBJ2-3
CASSEDWASTDTQYF
TGCGCCAGCAGTGAGGACTGGGCTAGCACAGATACGCAGTATTTT
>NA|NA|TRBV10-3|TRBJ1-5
CAISEREVGGQPQHF
TGTGCCATCAGTGAACGGGAAGTCGGGGGTCAGCCCCAGCATTTT
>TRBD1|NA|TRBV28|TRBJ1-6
CASSASQGNSPLHF
TGTGCCAGCAGTGCTTCACAGGGGAATTCACCCCTCCACTTT